This T cell receptor beta chain appears in the sequencing data of a study of early T cells in non-severe SARS-CoV-2 infection. There are 13 residues in the CDR3. J lost 3 bases, V lost 10 bases, and 3 bases had no gene match. CDR1 SNHLY and CDR2 FYNNEI come from the germline V gene. A single record per CDR3 protein comes from TCRdb applying MiXCR to the 5' RACE reads. The table has 55,000 to 70,000 distinct CDR3 sequences, roughly 4.6% seen once. Source: whole blood, taken at baseline. This chain uses TRBV2 with TRBJ2-2, with 9 bases fitting TRBD1. The clonotype was recovered from an adult who was a healthcare worker with PCR-confirmed SARS-CoV-2 infection or an uninfected control (not recorded which). The donor label of this sample is uncertain. CDR3 in amino acids: CANRGQDTGELFF. The CDR3 DNA reads as TGTGCCAACAGGGGGCAGGACACCGGGGAGCTGTTTTTT.